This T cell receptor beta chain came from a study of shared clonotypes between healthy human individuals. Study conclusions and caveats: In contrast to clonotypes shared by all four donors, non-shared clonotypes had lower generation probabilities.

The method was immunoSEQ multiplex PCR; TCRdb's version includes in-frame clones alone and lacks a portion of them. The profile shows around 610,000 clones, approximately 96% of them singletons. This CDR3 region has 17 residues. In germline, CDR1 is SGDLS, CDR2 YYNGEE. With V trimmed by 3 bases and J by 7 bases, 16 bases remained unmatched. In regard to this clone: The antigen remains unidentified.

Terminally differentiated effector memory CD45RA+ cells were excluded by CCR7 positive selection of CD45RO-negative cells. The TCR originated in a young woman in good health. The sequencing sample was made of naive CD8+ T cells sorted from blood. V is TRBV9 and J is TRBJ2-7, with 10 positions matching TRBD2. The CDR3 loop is CASSAYGAAGGPGEQYF. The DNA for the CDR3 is TGTGCCAGCAGCGCCTACGGTGCAGCGGGAGGGCCGGGGGAGCAGTACTTC.